A selection of T cell receptor beta chains follows, all from one sample in a study of blood T cell repertoires in COVID-19. Libraries were prepared by immunoSEQ multiplex PCR; TCRdb keeps only in-frame clonotypes and omits some of them. Of about 140,000 clones in the sample, around 86% were seen once. The sample taken for sequencing was peripheral blood. The source is a human donor in a cohort sampled during active COVID-19. Each CDR3 is given with its conserved first and last residue. The D gene is left open where the match is weak. Some rows mark clone size as missing; the rest say once, few, many or name a class of expanded clone.

J,V,size,D,DNA,CDR3
TRBJ2-7,TRBV11-2,.,.,TGTGCCAGCAGCTTAGCTCGGGGGACCGAGGGCTCCTACGAGCAGTACTTC,CASSLARGTEGSYEQYF
TRBJ1-5,TRBV28,once,.,TGTGCCAGCAGTCCCAGCCCCGGACAGTTTGGCAATCAGCCCCAGCATTTT,CASSPSPGQFGNQPQHF
TRBJ1-5,TRBV16,.,TRBD1,TGTGCCAGCAGCCCAAACAGGGGTCAGCCCCAGCATTTT,CASSPNRGQPQHF
TRBJ2-2,TRBV7-2,.,.,TGTGCCAGCAGCTTAGGGACTATGAACACCGGGGAGCTGTTTTTT,CASSLGTMNTGELFF
TRBJ1-5,TRBV6-4,.,.,TGTGCCAGCAGTGGGTCTCGACTCAATCAGCCCCAGCATTTT,CASSGSRLNQPQHF
TRBJ2-7,TRBV3-1/TRBV3-2,.,.,TGTGCCAGCAGCCAAGAGTGCCTAGCGCCTACCTACGAGCAGTACTTC,CASSQECLAPTYEQYF
TRBJ2-5,TRBV6-2/TRBV6-3,.,TRBD2,TGTGCCAGCAGTTACTCGGCACTAGCGGGAGGTGGAGAGACCCAGTACTTC,CASSYSALAGGGETQYF
TRBJ1-4,TRBV27,.,.,TGTGCCAGCAGTTTATTCCCCGAGACAGGATCCAGTGGGGAAAAACTGTTTTTT,CASSLFPETGSSGEKLFF
TRBJ2-2,TRBV5-1,.,.,TGCGCCAGCAGCTTTTCTGCGGGACCGAACACCGGGGAGCTGTTTTTT,CASSFSAGPNTGELFF
TRBJ1-2,TRBV6-5,.,TRBD1,TGTGCCAGCAGTAGGGACAGAAACTATGGCTACACCTTC,CASSRDRNYGYTF
TRBJ2-7,TRBV7-2,.,.,TGTGCCAGCAGCTTGCAGGGTTACGAGCAGTACTTC,CASSLQGYEQYF
TRBJ1-5,TRBV10-2,.,TRBD1,TGCGCCAGCAGTGAGAGGACAGGTAGCAATCAGCCCCAGCATTTT,CASSERTGSNQPQHF
TRBJ2-6,TRBV4-1,.,TRBD2,TGCGCCAGCAGCCAAGTCGGGAGGGCGGGGGCCAACGTCCTGACTTTC,CASSQVGRAGANVLTF
TRBJ2-7,TRBV10-3,.,.,TGTGCCATCAGTGGGGGGGACTACGAGCAGTACTTC,CAISGGDYEQYF
TRBJ2-3,TRBV7-3,.,TRBD2,TGTGCCAGCAGCTTTGGACTAGCGGGAGGGCTGACAGATACGCAGTATTTT,CASSFGLAGGLTDTQYF
TRBJ2-7,TRBV12-3/TRBV12-4,.,.,TGTGCCAGCAGAAGACAGGCCTCCTACGAGCAGTACTTC,CASRRQASYEQYF
TRBJ1-1,TRBV6-1,few,.,TGTGCCAGCAGTGAGTGGGCAGGTACAGGGGCTTTCTTT,CASSEWAGTGAFF
TRBJ2-3,TRBV3-1/TRBV3-2,medium-sized,TRBD2,TGTGCCAGCAGCCCGACTAGCGGGATTGTAGATACGCAGTATTTT,CASSPTSGIVDTQYF
TRBJ2-7,TRBV19,.,TRBD1,TGTGCCAGTAGTATAGAGGCAGGGGGCCGCTACGAGCAGTACTTC,CASSIEAGGRYEQYF
TRBJ1-2,TRBV7-2,.,.,TGTGCCAGCAGCCCCGCGGACAGAAATGGCTACACCTTC,CASSPADRNGYTF
TRBJ2-2,TRBV28,.,.,TGTGCCAGCAGTTTATCGGCCGGGGAGCTGTTTTTT,CASSLSAGELFF
TRBJ1-1,TRBV28,.,.,TGTGCCAGCAGTTTAGGCAGGCAGGCTGAAGCTTTCTTT,CASSLGRQAEAFF
TRBJ2-1,TRBV24-1,.,.,TGTGCCACCAGTGACCCCCGCAGGGGGGATGAGCAGTTCTTC,CATSDPRRGDEQFF
TRBJ1-2,TRBV15,.,TRBD1,TGTGCCACCAGCAGAAGCAGAACAGGGGCCCAAGGCTACACCTTC,CATSRSRTGAQGYTF
TRBJ2-5,TRBV3-1/TRBV3-2,.,.,TGTGCCAGCAGCCAAGATAGTCCGGCGGGGACCCAGTACTTC,CASSQDSPAGTQYF
TRBJ2-7,TRBV5-7,.,TRBD2,TGTGCCAGCAGCTTTAGGTCTAGCGGCTCCTACGAGCAGTACTTC,CASSFRSSGSYEQYF
TRBJ2-2,TRBV27,.,TRBD2,TGTGCCAGCAGTTTATCGGGACAGTCCCCTACTAGCGGGAGGGCCTATCGCCTCACCGGGGAGCTGTTTTTT,CASSLSGQSPTSGRAYRLTGELFF
TRBJ1-1,TRBV11-2,.,TRBD1,TGTGCCAGCAGCAAATCCGGGACAGGGGTGAACACTGAAGCTTTCTTT,CASSKSGTGVNTEAFF
TRBJ2-2,TRBV7-2,.,.,TGTGCCAGCAGCTTAACTAGGACAGCCAACACCGGGGAGCTGTTTTTT,CASSLTRTANTGELFF
TRBJ1-6,TRBV28,.,TRBD1,TGTGCCAGCAAGAAACGGGACAGGGTTAATTCACCCCTCCACTTT,CASKKRDRVNSPLHF
TRBJ2-7,TRBV12-3/TRBV12-4,.,TRBD2,TGTGCCAGCACGGGACTAGCGGCCTACGAGCAGTACTTC,CASTGLAAYEQYF
TRBJ2-5,TRBV6-5,.,.,TGTGCCAGCACCAACAGACGGGAGACCCAGTACTTC,CASTNRRETQYF
TRBJ2-6,TRBV18,.,.,TGTGCCAGCTCACCAGGCCCCCAGGGTGGGGCCAACGTCCTGACTTTC,CASSPGPQGGANVLTF
TRBJ2-3,TRBV28,once,.,TGTGCCAGCAGTCCTCAGCGAGATACGCAGTATTTT,CASSPQRDTQYF
TRBJ2-3,TRBV21-1,.,.,TGTGCAGAAACGCCGCGACAGGACCGAACAGATACGCAGTATTTT,CAETPRQDRTDTQYF
TRBJ2-6,TRBV5-1,.,.,TGCGCCAGCAGCTTGAGGGCCAGGGACACAGGTCTTGGGGCCAACGTCCTGACTTTC,CASSLRARDTGLGANVLTF
TRBJ2-7,TRBV18,once,TRBD1,TGTGCCAGCTCAACAGGGGCCTCGAGCTCCTACGAGCAGTACTTC,CASSTGASSSYEQYF
TRBJ2-4,TRBV4-1,.,.,TGCGCCAGCAGCCAAAGCTGGACTCCCAGGGCCAAAAACATTCAGTACTTC,CASSQSWTPRAKNIQYF
TRBJ2-7,TRBV5-4,.,TRBD2,TGTGCCAGCAGCTTGGCTAGCGGCAGTTTTGAGCAGTACTTC,CASSLASGSFEQYF
TRBJ1-1,TRBV19,once,.,TGTGCCAGTAGTTCGTCGCGCGGGACTGAAGCTTTCTTT,CASSSSRGTEAFF
TRBJ1-1,TRBV28,once,.,TGTGCCAGCAGCCGTTTCACAGGGCGCACTGAAGCTTTCTTT,CASSRFTGRTEAFF
TRBJ2-7,TRBV7-6,.,TRBD2,TGTGCCAGCAGCTTAGGTGGACTAGCGAACGAGCAGTACTTC,CASSLGGLANEQYF
TRBJ2-7,TRBV7-2,.,TRBD2,TGTGCCAGCAGCTTAGCGGCTAGCGGCCTCTCCTACGAGCAGTACTTC,CASSLAASGLSYEQYF
TRBJ2-2,TRBV9,.,TRBD2,TGTGCCAGCAGCACGACTAGCGGGAACACCGGGGAGCTGTTTTTT,CASSTTSGNTGELFF
TRBJ2-5,TRBV5-4,.,.,TGTGCCAGCAGCTTGGTGGGGTCCTCTAGGGGGACCCAGTACTTC,CASSLVGSSRGTQYF
TRBJ1-6,TRBV10-2,.,TRBD1,TGCGCCAGCAGTGTTCCGGCAACAGGGGATTCACCCCTCCACTTT,CASSVPATGDSPLHF
TRBJ1-4,TRBV5-1,.,.,TGCGCCAGCAGCTTGGGAACAGCAACTAATGAAAAACTGTTTTTT,CASSLGTATNEKLFF
TRBJ2-1,TRBV2,few,.,TGTGCCAGTACCCTCGGCAACAGCCTCAATGAGCAGTTCTTC,CASTLGNSLNEQFF
TRBJ2-7,TRBV5-1,.,.,TGCGCCAGCAGCTTGGCCCTTACTTCTAGAGGCTACGAGCAGTACTTC,CASSLALTSRGYEQYF
TRBJ2-4,TRBV6-2/TRBV6-3,.,TRBD1,TGTGCCAGCAGTTTATACCGGGACAGGGCAAATATTGTCAAAAACATTCAGTACTTC,CASSLYRDRANIVKNIQYF
TRBJ2-2,TRBV11-3,.,.,TGTGCCAGCAGCTTCGTATCCCTGACGGTGCAGGACACCGGGGAGCTGTTTTTT,CASSFVSLTVQDTGELFF
TRBJ2-1,TRBV10-3,.,TRBD2,TGTGCCATCAGTGATGGCGGGAGGATTAGGAATGAGCAGTTCTTC,CAISDGGRIRNEQFF
TRBJ2-7,TRBV2,once,TRBD2,TGTGCCAGCAGGGGACTAGCGGGTATCTACGAGCAGTACTTC,CASRGLAGIYEQYF
TRBJ2-1,TRBV7-3,.,TRBD2,TGTGCCAGCAGCTTAATTAGCGGGAGGTCCTACAATGAGCAGTTCTTC,CASSLISGRSYNEQFF
TRBJ2-7,TRBV7-2,.,.,TGTGCCAGCAGCCGCGGGACGGACTACGAGCAGTACTTC,CASSRGTDYEQYF